The 3 T cell receptor beta chains below all came from one sample that was sequenced in a study of human T cells and chemical hapten exposure (dated by TCRdb to the early 2020s). The meaning of the sample's time point label: patch test 2, 6 weeks after DPC sensitization. The treatment or condition label of this sample denotes: therapeutic diphenylcyclopropenone sensitization with weekly scalp DPC. The protocol used for the library was RACE. Sequencing took place on a NextSeq 500. Starting from the raw public reads, TCRdb applied fastp trimming at Q25, assembled clones with MiXCR and retained in-frame beta chains. Each record represents a unique CDR3 protein, reported with the most common genes and DNA among its rows. The sample profile shows tens of thousands of distinct CDR3 sequences; over 9% of them were found once. Around 6.8% of the sample rests with the top ten. The source was whole blood, collected in connection with sensitization to the hapten diphenylcyclopropenone (DPC). These receptors originate from a woman between 50 and 59 years old with alopecia areata. Some clones in this sample may be carry-over from other donors' samples.

This clonotype was observed a few times. The V and J genes are TRBV29-1 and TRBJ2-1; possibly TRBD1 for D (6 bases). Trimming removed 8 bases at V and 0 bases at J, with 11 bases between. Germline assignment: CDR1 SQVTM and CDR2 ANQGSEA. The CDR3 is 13 residues long. CDR3 DNA sequence: TGCAGCTCCAGGGGTAGCTCCTACAATGAGCAGTTCTTC. Translated, it gives CSSRGSSYNEQFF.

This clonotype showed up many times. The chain is built from TRBV10-3 and TRBJ2-1; TRBD2 matches at 9 bases. V lost 2 bases, J lost 9 bases, and 8 bases stayed unmatched. Germline V gene sequence: CDR1 ENHRY, CDR2 SYGVKD. The CDR3 contains 15 residues. The CDR3 sequence is CAISENSGSHGEQFF. CDR3 in DNA: TGTGCCATCAGTGAGAATAGCGGGAGTCACGGTGAGCAGTTCTTC.

This clonotype was observed many times. The chain couples TRBV11-2 to TRBJ2-3; 12 nucleotides line up with TRBD2. The J segment lost 3 bases and the V segment lost 5 bases, leaving 15 bases of the junction unmatched. Germline CDR1 reads SGHAT; CDR2 reads FQNNGV. This CDR3 spans 19 amino acids. This CDR3 is CASSERLAGGLERTDTQYF. The CDR3 bases are TGTGCCAGCAGCGAGAGGCTAGCGGGAGGGCTAGAGAGGACAGATACGCAGTATTTT.